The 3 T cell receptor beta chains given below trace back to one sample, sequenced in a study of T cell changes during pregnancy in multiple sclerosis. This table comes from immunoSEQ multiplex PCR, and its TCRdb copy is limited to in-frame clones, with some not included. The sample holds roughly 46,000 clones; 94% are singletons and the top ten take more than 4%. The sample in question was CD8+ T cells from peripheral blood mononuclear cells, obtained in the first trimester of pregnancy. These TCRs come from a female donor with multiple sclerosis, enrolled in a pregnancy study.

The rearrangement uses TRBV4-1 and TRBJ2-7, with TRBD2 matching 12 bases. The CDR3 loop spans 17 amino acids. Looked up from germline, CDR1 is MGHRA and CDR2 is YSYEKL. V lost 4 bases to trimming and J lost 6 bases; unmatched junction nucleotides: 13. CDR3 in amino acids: CASSLRLAGVEEREQYF. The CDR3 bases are TGCGCCAGCAGCCTAAGACTAGCGGGAGTGGAAGAACGCGAGCAGTACTTC.

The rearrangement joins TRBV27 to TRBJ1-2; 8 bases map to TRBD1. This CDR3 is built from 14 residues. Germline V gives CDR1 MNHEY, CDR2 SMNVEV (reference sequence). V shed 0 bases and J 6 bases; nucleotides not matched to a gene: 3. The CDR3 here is CASSLSSGGDGYTF. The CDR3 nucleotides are TGTGCCAGCAGTTTATCGTCAGGGGGCGATGGCTACACCTTC.

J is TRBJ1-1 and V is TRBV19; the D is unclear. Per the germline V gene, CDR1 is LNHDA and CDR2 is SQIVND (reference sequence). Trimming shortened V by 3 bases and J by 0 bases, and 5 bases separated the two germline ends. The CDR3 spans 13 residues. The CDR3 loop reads CASSMALNTEAFF. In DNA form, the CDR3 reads TGTGCCAGTAGTATGGCTCTGAACACTGAAGCTTTCTTT.